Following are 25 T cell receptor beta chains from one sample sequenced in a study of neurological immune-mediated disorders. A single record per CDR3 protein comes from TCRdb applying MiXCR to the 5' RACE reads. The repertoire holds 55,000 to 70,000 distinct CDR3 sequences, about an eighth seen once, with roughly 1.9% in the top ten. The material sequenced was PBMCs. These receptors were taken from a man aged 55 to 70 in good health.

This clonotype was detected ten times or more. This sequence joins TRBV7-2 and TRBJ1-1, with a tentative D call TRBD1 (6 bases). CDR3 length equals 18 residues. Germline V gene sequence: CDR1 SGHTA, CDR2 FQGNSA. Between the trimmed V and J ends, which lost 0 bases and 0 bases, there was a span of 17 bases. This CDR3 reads CASSLAGAGDLMNTEAFF. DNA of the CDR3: TGTGCCAGCAGCTTAGCCGGGGCAGGGGATTTGATGAACACTGAAGCTTTCTTT.

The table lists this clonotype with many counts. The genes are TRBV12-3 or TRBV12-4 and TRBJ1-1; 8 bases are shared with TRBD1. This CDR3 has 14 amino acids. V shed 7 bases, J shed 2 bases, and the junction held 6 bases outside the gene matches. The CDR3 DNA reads TGTGCCAGCACTGAGACAGGGGTAAACACTGAAGCTTTCTTT. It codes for CASTETGVNTEAFF.

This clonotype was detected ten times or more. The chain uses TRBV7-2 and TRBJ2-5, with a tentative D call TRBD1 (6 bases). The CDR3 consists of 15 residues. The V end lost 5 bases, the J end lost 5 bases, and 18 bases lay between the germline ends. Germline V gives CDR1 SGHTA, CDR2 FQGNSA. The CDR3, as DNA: TGTGCCAGCAGCCAAACCGGGACAATTGGGGAGACCCAGTACTTC. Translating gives CASSQTGTIGETQYF.

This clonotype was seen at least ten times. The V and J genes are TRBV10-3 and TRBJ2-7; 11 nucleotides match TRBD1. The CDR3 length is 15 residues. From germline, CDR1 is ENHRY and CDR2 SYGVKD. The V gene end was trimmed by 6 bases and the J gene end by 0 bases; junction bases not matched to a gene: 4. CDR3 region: CAISPGQGASYEQYF. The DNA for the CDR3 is TGTGCCATCAGCCCCGGACAGGGGGCCTCCTACGAGCAGTACTTC.

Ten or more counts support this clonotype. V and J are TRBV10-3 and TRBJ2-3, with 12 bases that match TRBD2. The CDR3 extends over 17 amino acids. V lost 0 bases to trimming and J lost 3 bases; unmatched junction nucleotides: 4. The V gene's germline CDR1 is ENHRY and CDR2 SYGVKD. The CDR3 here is CAISESLTSGGTDTQYF. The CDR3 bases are TGTGCCATCAGTGAGTCACTGACTAGCGGGGGAACAGATACGCAGTATTTT.

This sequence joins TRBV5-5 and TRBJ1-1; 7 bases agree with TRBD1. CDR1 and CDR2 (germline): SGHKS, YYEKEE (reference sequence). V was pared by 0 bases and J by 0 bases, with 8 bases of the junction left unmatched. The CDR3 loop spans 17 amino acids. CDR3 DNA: TGTGCCAGCAGCTTGGTGTGGTTGGGGACAGTGAACACTGAAGCTTTCTTT. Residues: CASSLVWLGTVNTEAFF.

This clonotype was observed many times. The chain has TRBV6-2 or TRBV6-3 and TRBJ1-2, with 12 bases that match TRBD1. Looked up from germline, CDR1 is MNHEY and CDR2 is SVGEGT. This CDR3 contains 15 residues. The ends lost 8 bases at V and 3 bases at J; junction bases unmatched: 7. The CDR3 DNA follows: TGTGCCAGCGCCGAGGGACAGGGGGCAGACTATGGCTACACCTTC. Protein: CASAEGQGADYGYTF.

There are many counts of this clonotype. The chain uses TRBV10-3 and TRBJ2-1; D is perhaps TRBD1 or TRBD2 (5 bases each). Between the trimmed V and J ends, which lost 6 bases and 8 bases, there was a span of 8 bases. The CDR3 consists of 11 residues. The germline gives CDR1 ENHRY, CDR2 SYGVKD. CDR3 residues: CAIRGRDEQFF. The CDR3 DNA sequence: TGTGCCATCAGGGGACGGGATGAGCAGTTCTTC.

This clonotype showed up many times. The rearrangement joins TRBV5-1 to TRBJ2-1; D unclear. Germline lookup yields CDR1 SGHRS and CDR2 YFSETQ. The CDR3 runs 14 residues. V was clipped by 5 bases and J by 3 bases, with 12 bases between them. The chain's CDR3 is CASRNIGGYNEQFF. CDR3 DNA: TGCGCCAGCAGGAATATAGGTGGCTACAATGAGCAGTTCTTC.

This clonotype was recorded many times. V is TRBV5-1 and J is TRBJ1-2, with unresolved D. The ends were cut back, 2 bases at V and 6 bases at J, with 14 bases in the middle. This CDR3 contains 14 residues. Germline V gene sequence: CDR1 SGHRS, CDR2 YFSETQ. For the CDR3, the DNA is TGCGCCAGCAGCTTTGACCGGGGTCGTGATGGCTACACCTTC. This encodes CASSFDRGRDGYTF.

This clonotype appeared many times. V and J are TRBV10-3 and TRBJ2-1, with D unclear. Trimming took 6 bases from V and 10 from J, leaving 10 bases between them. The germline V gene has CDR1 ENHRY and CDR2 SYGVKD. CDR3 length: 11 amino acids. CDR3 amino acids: CAIRGSGEQFF. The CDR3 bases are TGTGCCATCAGGGGGTCTGGGGAGCAGTTCTTC.

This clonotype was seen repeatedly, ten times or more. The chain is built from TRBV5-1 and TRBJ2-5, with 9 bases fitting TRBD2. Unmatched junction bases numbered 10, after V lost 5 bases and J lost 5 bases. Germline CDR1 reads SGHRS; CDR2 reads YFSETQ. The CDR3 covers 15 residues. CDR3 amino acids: CASSYLAGAEETQYF. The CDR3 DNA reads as TGCGCCAGCAGTTATTTAGCGGGGGCTGAGGAGACCCAGTACTTC. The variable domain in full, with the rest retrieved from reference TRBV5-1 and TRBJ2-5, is KAGVTQTPRYLIKTRGQQVTLSCSPISGHRSVSWYQQTPGQGLQFLFEYFSETQRNKGNFPGRFSGRQFSNSRSEMNVSTLELGDSALYLCASSYLAGAEETQYFGPGTRLLVL.

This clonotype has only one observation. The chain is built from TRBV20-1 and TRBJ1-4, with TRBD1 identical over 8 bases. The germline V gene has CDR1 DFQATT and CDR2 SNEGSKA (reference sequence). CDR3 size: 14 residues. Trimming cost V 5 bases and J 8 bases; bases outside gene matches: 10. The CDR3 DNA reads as TGCAGTGCTTTACAGGGGGGACGAAAGGAAAAACTGTTTTTT. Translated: CSALQGGRKEKLFF.

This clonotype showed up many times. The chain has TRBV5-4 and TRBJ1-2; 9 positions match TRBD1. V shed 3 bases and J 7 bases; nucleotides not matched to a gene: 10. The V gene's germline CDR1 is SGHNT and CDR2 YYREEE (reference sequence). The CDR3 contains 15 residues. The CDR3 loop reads CASSWSLQGARGYTF. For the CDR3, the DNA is TGTGCCAGCAGCTGGAGCCTACAGGGGGCGCGTGGCTACACCTTC. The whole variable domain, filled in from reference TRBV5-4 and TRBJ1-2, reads ETGVTQSPTHLIKTRGQQVTLRCSSQSGHNTVSWYQQALGQGPQFIFQYYREEENGRGNFPPRFSGLQFPNYSSELNVNALELDDSALYLCASSWSLQGARGYTFGSGTRLTVV.

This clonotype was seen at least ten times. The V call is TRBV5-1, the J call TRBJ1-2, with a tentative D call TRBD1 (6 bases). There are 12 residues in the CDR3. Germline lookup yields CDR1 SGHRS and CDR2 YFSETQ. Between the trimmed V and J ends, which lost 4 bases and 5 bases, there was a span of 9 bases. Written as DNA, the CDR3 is TGCGCCAGCAGCCCGGACAGATATGGCTACACCTTC. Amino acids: CASSPDRYGYTF.

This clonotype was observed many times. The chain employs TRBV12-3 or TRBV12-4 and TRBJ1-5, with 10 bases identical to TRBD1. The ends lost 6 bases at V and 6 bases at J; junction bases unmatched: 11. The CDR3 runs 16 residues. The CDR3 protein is CASSVTGTGVGQPQHF. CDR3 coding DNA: TGTGCCAGCAGCGTGACCGGGACAGGGGTCGGTCAGCCCCAGCATTTT.

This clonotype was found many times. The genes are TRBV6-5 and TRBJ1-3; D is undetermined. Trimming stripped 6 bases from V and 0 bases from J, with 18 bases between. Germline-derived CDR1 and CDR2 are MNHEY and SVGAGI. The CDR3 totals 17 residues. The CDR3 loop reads CASSRDWRGSSGNTIYF. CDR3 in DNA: TGTGCCAGCAGCCGTGACTGGAGAGGGTCCTCTGGAAACACCATATATTTT.

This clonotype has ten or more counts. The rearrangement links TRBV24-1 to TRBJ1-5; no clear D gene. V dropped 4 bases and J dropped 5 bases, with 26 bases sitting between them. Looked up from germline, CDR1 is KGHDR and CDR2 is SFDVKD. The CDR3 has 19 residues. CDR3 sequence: CATSEVELSGQPWDQPQHF. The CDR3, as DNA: TGTGCCACCAGTGAGGTGGAGCTGTCAGGCCAGCCATGGGATCAGCCCCAGCATTTT.

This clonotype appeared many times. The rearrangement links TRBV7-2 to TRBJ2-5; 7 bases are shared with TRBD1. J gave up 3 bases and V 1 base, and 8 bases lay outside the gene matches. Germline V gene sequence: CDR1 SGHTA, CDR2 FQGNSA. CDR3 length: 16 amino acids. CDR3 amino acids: CASSLGAGTAEETQYF. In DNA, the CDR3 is TGTGCCAGCAGCTTAGGGGCCGGGACAGCCGAAGAGACCCAGTACTTC.

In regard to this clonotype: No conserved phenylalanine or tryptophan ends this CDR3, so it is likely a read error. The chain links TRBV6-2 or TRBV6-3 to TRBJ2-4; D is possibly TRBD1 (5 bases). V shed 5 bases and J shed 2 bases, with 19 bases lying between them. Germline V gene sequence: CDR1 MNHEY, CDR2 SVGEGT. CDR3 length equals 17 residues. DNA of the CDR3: TGTGCCAGCAGTGGGGCCCTAGGGATCTCAACCAAAAACATTCAGTACTTA. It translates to CASSGALGISTKNIQYL.

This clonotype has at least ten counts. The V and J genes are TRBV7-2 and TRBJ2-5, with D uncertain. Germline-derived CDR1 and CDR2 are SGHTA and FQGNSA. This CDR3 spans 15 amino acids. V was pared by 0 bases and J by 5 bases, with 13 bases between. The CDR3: CASSLARTVGETQYF. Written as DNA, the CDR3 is TGTGCCAGCAGCTTAGCAAGAACGGTTGGGGAGACCCAGTACTTC.

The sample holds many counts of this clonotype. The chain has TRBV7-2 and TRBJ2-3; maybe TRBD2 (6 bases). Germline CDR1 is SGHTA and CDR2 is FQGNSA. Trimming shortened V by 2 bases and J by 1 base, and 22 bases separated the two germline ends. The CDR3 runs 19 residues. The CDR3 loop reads CASSLSRNLGGARTDTQYF. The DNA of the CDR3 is TGTGCCAGCAGCTTATCGCGTAACCTCGGAGGGGCCCGCACAGATACGCAGTATTTT.

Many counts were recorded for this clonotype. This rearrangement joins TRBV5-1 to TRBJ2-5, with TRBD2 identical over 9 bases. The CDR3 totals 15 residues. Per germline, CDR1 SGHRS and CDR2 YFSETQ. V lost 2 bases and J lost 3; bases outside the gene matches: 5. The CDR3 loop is CASSFRSSGEETQYF. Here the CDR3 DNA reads TGCGCCAGCAGCTTTCGGTCTAGCGGGGAAGAGACCCAGTACTTC.

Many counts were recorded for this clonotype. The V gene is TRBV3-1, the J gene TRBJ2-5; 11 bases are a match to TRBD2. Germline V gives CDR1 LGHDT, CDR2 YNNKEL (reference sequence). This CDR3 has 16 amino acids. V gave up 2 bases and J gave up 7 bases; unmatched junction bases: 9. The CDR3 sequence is CASSQRGSGGAGTQYF. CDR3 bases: TGTGCCAGCAGCCAACGAGGTAGCGGGGGGGCCGGGACCCAGTACTTC.

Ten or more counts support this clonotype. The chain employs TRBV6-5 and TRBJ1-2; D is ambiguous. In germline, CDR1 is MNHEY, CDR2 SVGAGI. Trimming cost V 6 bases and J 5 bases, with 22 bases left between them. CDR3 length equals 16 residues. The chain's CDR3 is CASSRDSGPKSYGYTF. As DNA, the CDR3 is TGTGCCAGCAGCCGAGACTCCGGACCGAAGTCGTATGGCTACACCTTC.